Listed here is a single T cell receptor beta chain. In its sample, this clonotype was seen a few times. The clone's antigen remains unknown. Within one base of it there is no much larger clone, and no base qualities were kept. The sample originates from a study of type 1 regulatory T cells (dated by TCRdb to the early 2020s). In terms of the full investigation: The study characterized an in vitro protocol that generated a Tr1-enriched, alloantigen-specific CD4 T cell product named T-allo10. Patients with hematological malignancies who were receiving allogeneic hematopoietic stem cell transplantation were the group in which T-allo10 was being clinically evaluated.

At the junction V is shortened by 8 bases and J by 2 bases, with 13 bases in between. Per the germline V gene, MNHNS is the CDR1 and SASEGT is the CDR2. Reading from cysteine to phenylalanine, the CDR3 counts 13 amino acids. Here the CDR3 DNA is all that survives: 39 bases in frame from base 1. For sequencing, an Illumina MiSeq was employed. TCRdb reanalyzed the raw reads on its own, using fastp at Q25 for trimming and MiXCR for clone calling, and kept in-frame beta chains. One record per CDR3 amino acid sequence lists the most common genes and DNA. Across this sample there are over 90,000 distinct CDR3 sequences, with 25% to 40% seen only once. Clones ranked in the top ten supply 2.2% of the sample.

The sequence is built from TRBV6-1 and TRBJ2-7; the D gene remains uncertain. The receptor comes from a human donor in good health. Sequenced: CD4+ T cells, either the whole sample or a sorted fraction (not recorded which). The CDR3 sequence is CASSQGLAYEQYF. The DNA reads TGTGCCAGCTCCCAAGGGCTAGCCTACGAGCAGTACTTC.